Listed here is a single T cell receptor (beta chain). Its matching antigen is unknown. The CDR3 is 15 amino acids. Germline V gives CDR1 SGDLS, CDR2 YYNGEE. Trimming stripped 6 bases from V and 2 bases from J, with 17 bases between. This sample is drawn from a study of long-term antiretroviral therapy in people with HIV. Overall study: A decade or so separates the oldest specimens from the later 2015 immediate-ART recommendation. Study-wide points: ART preceded a rise in diversity that nonetheless stayed lower than in transplant donor controls. Repertoires looked antigen-experienced, with only a slight naive shift after ART.

Runs used v3.0 of the immunoSEQ assay and were done at survey level. The assay was immunoSEQ multiplex PCR, and TCRdb's table has in-frame clones only and misses some. The table lists about 39,000 clones, approximately 87% of them singletons. The sample in question was unsorted PBMCs, obtained 1.2 years after starting antiretroviral therapy. The rearrangement joins TRBV9 to TRBJ1-2, with a tentative D call TRBD1 (6 bases). This receptor was taken from a woman in her forties or fifties with HIV. CDR3 protein: CASNVGGEINYGYTF. As DNA, the CDR3 is TGTGCCAGCAATGTAGGGGGGGAAATCAACTATGGCTACACCTTC. Drawing the rest from reference TRBV9 and TRBJ1-2, the complete variable domain is DSGVTQTPKHLITATGQRVTLRCSPRSGDLSVYWYQQSLDQGLQFLIQYYNGEERAKGNILERFSAQQFPDLHSELNLSSLELGDSALYFCASNVGGEINYGYTFGSGTRLTVV.